These 20 T cell receptor beta chains were sequenced from one sample in a study of post-analysis software for immune sequencing data. General study results and limits: Relative to controls, patients had about 5 TRBV segments at higher frequency, with TRBV5-6, TRBV5-1 and TRBV20-1 among these.

Built from TCR beta cDNA, the libraries had unique molecular identifiers in them. TCRdb reprocessed the PCR reads via MiXCR and lists one record per CDR3 protein. Among about 770,000 distinct CDR3 sequences listed, 35% to 55% were seen once. What these receptors recognize is not known. The sample taken for sequencing was blood. The receptors shown here come from a girl between 10 and 17 years old with multiple sclerosis.

The chain links TRBV3-1 to TRBJ2-1; D tentatively fits TRBD1 or TRBD2 (5 bases each). V gave up 4 bases and J gave up 3 bases, with 7 bases separating them. The CDR3 totals 13 residues. Germline assignment: CDR1 LGHDT and CDR2 YNNKEL (reference sequence). CDR3 DNA sequence: TGTGCCAGCAGCCGGGACGACTACAATGAGCAGTTCTTC. Its protein is CASSRDDYNEQFF.

This rearrangement joins TRBV6-1 to TRBJ2-2; 11 bases are shared with TRBD1. From germline, CDR1 is MNHNS and CDR2 SASEGT. The length of the CDR3 is 17 residues. The trim removed 2 bases at V and 4 bases at J, leaving 6 bases unmatched. CDR3 nucleotide sequence: TGTGCCAGCAGTGAACTGAGGGACAGGGGGAGCACCGGGGAGCTGTTTTTT. It yields the protein CASSELRDRGSTGELFF.

The chain is built from TRBV2 and TRBJ2-5; 11 nucleotides match TRBD2. The V and J ends lost 6 bases and 5 bases, in that order; junction bases with no gene match: 5. Germline CDR1 reads SNHLY; CDR2 reads FYNNEI. The CDR3 is 14 residues long. CDR3: CASRLAGGLETQYF. CDR3 nucleotides: TGTGCCAGCAGATTAGCGGGAGGGCTTGAGACCCAGTACTTC.

This clonotype was counted only a few times. This chain connects TRBV12-3 or TRBV12-4 to TRBJ2-1, with a possible D match to TRBD1 (5 bases). V lost 6 bases and J lost 2, with 14 bases in between. The CDR3 covers 15 residues. CDR3 nucleotide sequence: TGTGCCAGCAGCCCACAGGTGACGACCTACAATGAGCAGTTCTTC. This encodes CASSPQVTTYNEQFF.

The genes are TRBV27 and TRBJ2-5; TRBD2 matches 8 bases. The V gene's germline CDR1 is MNHEY and CDR2 SMNVEV (reference sequence). The junction had 2 bases not matched to a gene; V was cut back by 5 bases and J by 0 bases. The CDR3 runs 14 residues. The CDR3 DNA reads as TGTGCCAGCAGTCGGGGGGGGTACCAAGAGACCCAGTACTTC. Amino acids: CASSRGGYQETQYF.

The chain recombines TRBV7-8 with TRBJ1-2; D not resolved. V lost 2 bases and J 0 bases, leaving 7 bases between the germline ends. The CDR3 extends over 14 amino acids. The V gene's germline CDR1 is SGHVS and CDR2 FQNEAQ. This CDR3 is CASSLKGPNYGYTF. Written as DNA, the CDR3 is TGTGCCAGCAGCTTAAAGGGTCCTAACTATGGCTACACCTTC.

The chain uses TRBV6-6 and TRBJ1-1; possible D gene TRBD1, 6 bases. The CDR3 extends over 13 amino acids. Germline values: CDR1 MNHNY, CDR2 SVGAGI (reference sequence). V was trimmed by 8 bases and J by 1 base, leaving 11 bases between them. The CDR3 reads CASQTGSNTEAFF. As DNA, the CDR3 is TGTGCCAGCCAAACAGGGTCGAACACTGAAGCTTTCTTT.

The rearrangement links TRBV6-6 to TRBJ1-2, with D possibly matching TRBD1 (5 bases). Germline-derived CDR1 and CDR2 are MNHNY and SVGAGI (reference sequence). The CDR3 spans 15 residues. Trimming took 7 bases from V and 2 from J, leaving 17 bases between them. CDR3 nucleotide sequence: TGTGCCAGCACAACTTGGGACTCGGCAAACTATGGCTACACCTTC. This sequence encodes CASTTWDSANYGYTF.

The chain uses TRBV20-1 and TRBJ2-1, with TRBD2 identical over 7 bases. After removal of 2 bases from V and 6 bases from J, the junction contained 10 bases not matched to a gene. CDR1 and CDR2 from the germline V gene are DFQATT and SNEGSKA (reference sequence). CDR3 size: 15 residues. CDR3 amino acids: CSARRTLAEPNEQFF. DNA for the CDR3: TGCAGTGCTAGAAGGACTCTAGCGGAGCCCAATGAGCAGTTCTTC.

This rearrangement joins TRBV12-3 or TRBV12-4 to TRBJ2-5, with 9 bases aligning to TRBD1. The J call may not be correct, given that the DNA end is closer to TRBJ2-7. The CDR3 spans 13 residues. The CDR3 sequence: CASKQTGGYEQYF. DNA of the CDR3: TGTGCCAGCAAACAGACAGGGGGCTACGAGCAGTACTTC.

A few counts support this clonotype. The chain recombines TRBV4-3 with TRBJ2-7; D might be TRBD1 or TRBD2, each matching 7 bases. Trimming stripped 6 bases from V and 0 bases from J, with 15 bases between. CDR3 length: 15 residues. CDR1 LGHNA and CDR2 YSLEER come from the germline V gene. CDR3 nucleotides: TGCGCCAGCAGTCAAAGCGGGGACAGCTCCTACGAGCAGTACTTC. The encoded protein is CASSQSGDSSYEQYF.

This clonotype has only a few counts. The chain recombines TRBV6-6 with TRBJ2-7, with D perhaps TRBD2 (5 bases). The CDR3 has 11 amino acids. The ends were cut back, 5 bases at V and 6 bases at J, with 8 bases in the middle. Per germline, CDR1 MNHNY and CDR2 SVGAGI (reference sequence). The CDR3 bases are TGTGCCAGCAGTCCTAGCAGCGAGCAGTACTTC. It is translated as CASSPSSEQYF.

This clonotype was observed a handful of times. The rearrangement uses TRBV14 and TRBJ1-2; D possibly corresponds to TRBD1 (5 bases). The CDR3 is made up of 15 amino acids. Trimming removed 1 base at V and 7 bases at J, with 16 bases between. CDR1 is SGHDN and CDR2 is FVKESK in the germline V gene. CDR3: CASSQGSRDYVGYTF. The CDR3 DNA is TGTGCCAGCAGCCAAGGGTCCAGGGATTATGTTGGCTACACCTTC.

This clonotype turned up a few times. The rearrangement joins TRBV6-1 to TRBJ1-2; D remains ambiguous. Trimming stripped 2 bases from V and 6 bases from J, with 19 bases between. The CDR3 consists of 16 residues. Germline loops: CDR1 MNHNS, CDR2 SASEGT. This CDR3 reads CASSELWLKESNGYTF. CDR3 nucleotides: TGTGCCAGCAGTGAATTATGGTTGAAGGAGTCAAATGGCTACACCTTC.

The V call is TRBV6-1, the J call TRBJ1-2; the match to TRBD1 covers 9 bases. The junction had 6 bases not matched to a gene; V was cut back by 4 bases and J by 0 bases. Germline values: CDR1 MNHNS, CDR2 SASEGT. This CDR3 is built from 16 residues. As DNA, the CDR3 is TGTGCCAGCAGTGGGGGACAGGGTGCCTCTAACTATGGCTACACCTTC. The encoded protein is CASSGGQGASNYGYTF.

The sample holds a few counts of this clonotype. The gene calls are TRBV6-4 and TRBJ2-4, with D unresolved. Germline CDR1 MRHNA, CDR2 SNTAGT. CDR3 size: 15 residues. The germline V and J ends were trimmed by 0 bases and 1 base, with 7 bases remaining between them. CDR3 in amino acids: CASSDSVLAKNIQYF. The CDR3, as DNA: TGTGCCAGCAGTGACTCGGTTTTGGCCAAAAACATTCAGTACTTC.

V and J are TRBV7-9 and TRBJ2-5; 11 bases line up with TRBD2. CDR1 is SEHNR and CDR2 is FQNEAQ in the germline V gene (reference sequence). Trimming took 6 bases from V and 1 from J; bases not matched to a gene: 10. CDR3 length: 17 residues. CDR3 DNA sequence: TGTGCCAGCAGGCTAACCGGGACTAGCGGCCTCCAAGAGACCCAGTACTTC. Its protein product is CASRLTGTSGLQETQYF.

The gene calls are TRBV12-3 or TRBV12-4 and TRBJ1-1, with no clear D. Trimming cost V 6 bases and J 3 bases, with 14 bases left between them. The CDR3 consists of 14 residues. The CDR3: CASSLGPVDTEAFF. In DNA form, the CDR3 reads TGTGCCAGCAGCCTTGGCCCGGTGGACACTGAAGCTTTCTTT.

The table lists this clonotype with a few counts. V gene TRBV5-1 combines with J gene TRBJ2-3; maybe TRBD2 (5 bases). Trimming removed 2 bases from V and 7 bases from J, with 5 bases in between. CDR1 is SGHRS, CDR2 YFSETQ, per germline. The CDR3 sequence is 11 residues long. In nucleotides, the CDR3 is TGCGCCAGCAGCTTCGGGAATACGCAGTATTTT. It codes for CASSFGNTQYF.

This clonotype was found a few times. V is TRBV20-1 and J is TRBJ2-1, with 15 positions matching TRBD2. This CDR3 has 22 residues. J lost 0 bases, V lost 3 bases, and 18 bases had no gene match. In germline, CDR1 is DFQATT, CDR2 SNEGSKA (reference sequence). In DNA form, the CDR3 reads TGCAGTGCTAGCCCCCTGCGGAGGTCCGGGACTAGCGGGAGGAGCTCCTACAATGAGCAGTTCTTC. It codes for CSASPLRRSGTSGRSSYNEQFF.